This T cell receptor (beta chain) was sequenced in a study of cytomegalovirus exposure and HLA in healthy donors. Study observations and caveats: A previous analysis found most TCR beta V segments productive roughly 87% or roughly 30% of the time. Sequencing likely caused a cluster of highly shared sequence variants.

This CDR3 is 12 amino acids long. Germline trimming cut 7 bases from V and 7 bases from J; bases unmatched to any gene: 7. Germline loops: CDR1 SQVTM, CDR2 ANQGSEA. Both 60 Vbeta primers and 13 Jbeta primers went into the PCR. Measured with immunoSEQ multiplex PCR; TCRdb has only the in-frame clones, and not every one. The table lists 250,000 to 350,000 clones, 86% of them singletons, with roughly 4% in the top ten. Points on this clone: As yet, its antigen is unknown.

Sequencing was performed on PBMCs. The V call is TRBV29-1, the J call TRBJ2-7, with TRBD1 matching 10 bases. This receptor was obtained from a man aged 40-55 years in good health and CMV-seropositive. CDR3 nucleotide sequence: TGCAGCGGAGAGACAGGGGGCAGTGAGCAGTACTTC. Its translation: CSGETGGSEQYF.